One T cell receptor (beta chain) is described in this entry. The data derive from a study of blood T cell repertoires in COVID-19. The trim removed 4 bases at V and 0 bases at J, leaving 9 bases unmatched. The CDR3 extends over 17 amino acids. The V gene's germline CDR1 is SGHDT and CDR2 YYEEEE. Sequenced by immunoSEQ multiplex PCR; TCRdb stores in-frame clones only, minus some. The sample lists roughly 250,000 clones; around 86% were seen once. The sequence derives from a woman aged 55 to 70 with active or convalescent COVID-19. The V gene is TRBV5-6, the J gene TRBJ1-3, with 8 bases fitting TRBD1. Material: peripheral blood. The CDR3 reads CASSPYRGWSSGNTIYF. The CDR3 nucleotides are TGTGCCAGCAGCCCATACAGGGGGTGGTCCTCTGGAAACACCATATATTTT.